The present T cell receptor (beta chain) was sequenced within a study of T cells after yellow fever vaccination. The ends lost 2 bases at V and 8 bases at J; junction bases unmatched: 11. The germline CDR1 and CDR2 sequences are SGHAT and FQNNGV. The CDR3 has 17 amino acids. TCRdb re-analysed the 5' RACE reads in MiXCR, keeping a single row per CDR3 protein. The table lists a few hundred thousand distinct CDR3 sequences, less than 20% of them singletons. The chain uses TRBV11-2 and TRBJ2-3, with 12 bases that match TRBD2. This TCR came from a man aged 18 to 30 who received the YFV17D yellow fever vaccine. The input for sequencing was PBMCs, taken around 5 days after the first yellow fever vaccination. The CDR3 loop is CASSLNLAGGPGGTQYF. In nucleotides, the CDR3 is TGTGCCAGCAGCTTAAATCTAGCGGGGGGGCCAGGGGGTACGCAGTATTTT.